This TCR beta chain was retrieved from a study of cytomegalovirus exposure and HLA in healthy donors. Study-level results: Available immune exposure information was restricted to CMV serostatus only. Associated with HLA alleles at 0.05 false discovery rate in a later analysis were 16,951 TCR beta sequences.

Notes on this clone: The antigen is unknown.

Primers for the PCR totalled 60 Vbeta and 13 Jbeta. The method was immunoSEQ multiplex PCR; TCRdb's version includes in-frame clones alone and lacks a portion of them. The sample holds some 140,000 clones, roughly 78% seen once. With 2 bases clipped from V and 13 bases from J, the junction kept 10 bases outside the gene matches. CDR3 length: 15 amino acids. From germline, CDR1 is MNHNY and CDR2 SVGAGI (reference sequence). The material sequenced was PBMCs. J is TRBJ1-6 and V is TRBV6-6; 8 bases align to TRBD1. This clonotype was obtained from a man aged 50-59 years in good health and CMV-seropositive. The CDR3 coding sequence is TGTGCCAGCAGTTACGAACAGGGGGGGAATTGGCCCCTCCACTTT. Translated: CASSYEQGGNWPLHF.